One and the same sample provided the 4 T cell receptor beta chains below, sequenced in a study of blood T cell repertoires in COVID-19. Some clones are missing from TCRdb's copy, which holds only in-frame ones; the method was immunoSEQ multiplex PCR. The data hold about 360,000 clones, with 80% to 90% observed a single time. The sample taken for sequencing was peripheral blood. The source of these receptors is a man between 25 and 39 years old with active or convalescent COVID-19.

The chain is built from TRBV2 and TRBJ1-5; D is perhaps TRBD1 (6 bases). The CDR3 extends over 15 amino acids. The V end was cut by 1 base, the J end by 5 bases, with 12 bases between. CDR1 is SNHLY, CDR2 FYNNEI, per germline. The CDR3 sequence is CASSEDVSGDQPQHF. CDR3 nucleotide sequence: TGTGCCAGCAGTGAAGATGTGTCAGGGGATCAGCCCCAGCATTTT. Full variable domain (remainder filled in from reference TRBV2 and TRBJ1-5): EPEVTQTPSHQVTQMGQEVILRCVPISNHLYFYWYRQILGQKVEFLVSFYNNEISEKSEIFDDQFSVERPDGSNFTLKIRSTKLEDSAMYFCASSEDVSGDQPQHFGDGTRLSIL.

The V gene is TRBV30, the J gene TRBJ1-1; no definite D call. The CDR3 has 12 amino acids. V was clipped by 5 bases and J by 6 bases, with 13 bases between them. CDR1 is GTSNPN and CDR2 is SVGIG in the germline V gene (reference sequence). CDR3 sequence (DNA): TGTGCCTGGGCCTCGGAGGGCGCTGAAGCTTTCTTT. Residues: CAWASEGAEAFF.

This chain connects TRBV15 to TRBJ1-6; TRBD1 might be the D (5 bases). Germline CDR1 LNHNV, CDR2 YYDKDF (reference sequence). This CDR3 has 17 residues. The V and J ends lost 2 bases and 6 bases respectively, with 17 bases between them. Written as DNA, the CDR3 is TGTGCCACCAGCAGATCTTCTCCCAGGGCTCCTAATTCACCCCTCCACTTT. Translated: CATSRSSPRAPNSPLHF.

This clone was detected only a few times. The J gene is TRBJ2-5, the V gene TRBV6-5; 7 bases are shared with TRBD2. This CDR3 has 16 residues. Germline V gene lookup returns CDR1 MNHEY and CDR2 SVGAGI. Trimming cost V 4 bases and J 7 bases; bases outside gene matches: 15. CDR3 sequence reads: CASSSLSRGGEGTQYF. CDR3 DNA sequence: TGTGCCAGCAGTTCCCTAAGTCGGGGAGGGGAAGGGACCCAGTACTTC.